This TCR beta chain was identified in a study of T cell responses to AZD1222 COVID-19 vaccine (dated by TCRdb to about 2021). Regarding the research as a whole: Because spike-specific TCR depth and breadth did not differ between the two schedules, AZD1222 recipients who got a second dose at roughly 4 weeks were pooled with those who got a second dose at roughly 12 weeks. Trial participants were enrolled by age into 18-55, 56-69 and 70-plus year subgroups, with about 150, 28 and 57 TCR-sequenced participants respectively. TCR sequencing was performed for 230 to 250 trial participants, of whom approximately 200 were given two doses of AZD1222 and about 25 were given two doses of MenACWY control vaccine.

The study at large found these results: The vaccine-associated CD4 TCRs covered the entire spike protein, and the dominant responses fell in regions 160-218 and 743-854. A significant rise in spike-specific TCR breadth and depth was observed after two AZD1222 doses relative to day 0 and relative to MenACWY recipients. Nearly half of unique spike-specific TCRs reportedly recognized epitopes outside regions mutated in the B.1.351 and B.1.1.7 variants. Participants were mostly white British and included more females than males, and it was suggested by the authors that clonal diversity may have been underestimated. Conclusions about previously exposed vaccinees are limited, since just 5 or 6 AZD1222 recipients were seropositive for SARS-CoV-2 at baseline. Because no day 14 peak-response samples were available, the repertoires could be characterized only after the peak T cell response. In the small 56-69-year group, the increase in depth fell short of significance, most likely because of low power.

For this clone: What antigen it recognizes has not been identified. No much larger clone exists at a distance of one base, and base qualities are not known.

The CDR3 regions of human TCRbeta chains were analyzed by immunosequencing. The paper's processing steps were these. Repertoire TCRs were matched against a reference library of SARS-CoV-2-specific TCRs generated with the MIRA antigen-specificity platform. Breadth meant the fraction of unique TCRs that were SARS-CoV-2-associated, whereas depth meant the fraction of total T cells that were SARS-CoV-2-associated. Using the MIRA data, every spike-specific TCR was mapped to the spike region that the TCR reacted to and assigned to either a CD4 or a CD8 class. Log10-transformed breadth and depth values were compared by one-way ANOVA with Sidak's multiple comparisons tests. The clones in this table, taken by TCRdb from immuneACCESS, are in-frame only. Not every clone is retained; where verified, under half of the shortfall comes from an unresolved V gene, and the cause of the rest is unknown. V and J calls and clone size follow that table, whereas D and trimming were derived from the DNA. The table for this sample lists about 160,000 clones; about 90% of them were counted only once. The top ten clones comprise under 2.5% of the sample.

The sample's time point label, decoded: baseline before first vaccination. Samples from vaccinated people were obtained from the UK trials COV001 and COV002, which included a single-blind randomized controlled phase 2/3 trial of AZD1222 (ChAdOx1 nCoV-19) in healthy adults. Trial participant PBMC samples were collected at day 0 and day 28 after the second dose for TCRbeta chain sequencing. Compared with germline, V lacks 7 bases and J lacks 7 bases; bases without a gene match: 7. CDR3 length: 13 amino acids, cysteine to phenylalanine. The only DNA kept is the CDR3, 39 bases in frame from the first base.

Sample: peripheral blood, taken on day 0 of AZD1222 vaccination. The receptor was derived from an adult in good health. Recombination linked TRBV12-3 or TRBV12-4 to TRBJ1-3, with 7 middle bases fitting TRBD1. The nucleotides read TGTGCCAGCAACCCAGGGGGGGGGAACACCATATATTTT. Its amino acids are CASNPGGGNTIYF.